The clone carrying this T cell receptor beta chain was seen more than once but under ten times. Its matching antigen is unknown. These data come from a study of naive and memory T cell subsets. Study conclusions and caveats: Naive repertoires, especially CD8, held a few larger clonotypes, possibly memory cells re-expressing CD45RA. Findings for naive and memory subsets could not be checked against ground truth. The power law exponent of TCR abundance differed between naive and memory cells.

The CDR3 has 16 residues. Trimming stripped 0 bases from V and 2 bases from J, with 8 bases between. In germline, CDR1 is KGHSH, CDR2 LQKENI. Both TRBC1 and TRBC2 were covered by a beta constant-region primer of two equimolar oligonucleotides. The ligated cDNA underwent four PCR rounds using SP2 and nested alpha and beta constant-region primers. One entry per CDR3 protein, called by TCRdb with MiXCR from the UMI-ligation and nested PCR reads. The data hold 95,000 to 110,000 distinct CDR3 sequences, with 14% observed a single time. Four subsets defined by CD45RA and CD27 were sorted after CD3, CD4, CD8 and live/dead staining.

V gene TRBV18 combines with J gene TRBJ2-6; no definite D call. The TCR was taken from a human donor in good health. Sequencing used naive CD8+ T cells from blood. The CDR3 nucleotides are TGTGCCAGCTCACCACCATGGTTCGCTGGGGCCAACGTCCTGACTTTC. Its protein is CASSPPWFAGANVLTF. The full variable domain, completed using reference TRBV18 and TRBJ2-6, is NAGVMQNPRHLVRRRGQEARLRCSPMKGHSHVYWYRQLPEEGLKFMVYLQKENIIDESGMPKERFSAEFPKEGPSILRIQQVVRGDSAAYFCASSPPWFAGANVLTFGAGSRLTVL.